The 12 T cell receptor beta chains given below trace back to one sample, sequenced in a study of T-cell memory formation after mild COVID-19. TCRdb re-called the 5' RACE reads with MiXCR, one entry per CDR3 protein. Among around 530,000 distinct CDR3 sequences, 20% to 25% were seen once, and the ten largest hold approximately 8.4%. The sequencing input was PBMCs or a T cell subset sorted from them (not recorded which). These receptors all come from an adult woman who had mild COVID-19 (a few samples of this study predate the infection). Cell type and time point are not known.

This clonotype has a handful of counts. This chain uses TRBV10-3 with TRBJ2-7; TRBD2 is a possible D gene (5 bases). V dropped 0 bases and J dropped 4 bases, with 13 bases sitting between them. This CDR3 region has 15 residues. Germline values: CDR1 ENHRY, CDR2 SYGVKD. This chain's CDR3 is CAISESLASSYEQYF. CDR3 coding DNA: TGTGCCATCAGTGAGTCGCTTGCTAGCTCGTACGAGCAGTACTTC.

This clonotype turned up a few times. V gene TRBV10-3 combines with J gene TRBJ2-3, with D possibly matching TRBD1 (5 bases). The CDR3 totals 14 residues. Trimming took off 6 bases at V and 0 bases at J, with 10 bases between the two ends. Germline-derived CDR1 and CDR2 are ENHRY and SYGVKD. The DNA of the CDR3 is TGTGCCATCAGCACGACAGCGAGCACAGATACGCAGTATTTT. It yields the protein CAISTTASTDTQYF.

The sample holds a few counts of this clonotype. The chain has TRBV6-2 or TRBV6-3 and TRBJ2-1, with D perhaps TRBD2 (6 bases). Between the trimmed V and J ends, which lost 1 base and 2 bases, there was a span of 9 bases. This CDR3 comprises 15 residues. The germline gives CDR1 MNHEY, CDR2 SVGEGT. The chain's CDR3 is CASSYLDYPYNEQFF. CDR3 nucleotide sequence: TGTGCCAGCAGTTACTTGGACTACCCCTACAATGAGCAGTTCTTC.

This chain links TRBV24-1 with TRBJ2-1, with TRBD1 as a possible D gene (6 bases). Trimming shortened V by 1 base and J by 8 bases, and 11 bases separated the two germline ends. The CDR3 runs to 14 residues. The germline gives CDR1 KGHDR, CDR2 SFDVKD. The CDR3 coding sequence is TGTGCCACCAGTGATTTCGGGACAAGGGATGAGCAGTTCTTC. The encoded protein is CATSDFGTRDEQFF.

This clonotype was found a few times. Here the CDR3 reads CASMGDRDYGEQFF. The CDR3 bases are TGTGCCAGCATGGGGGACAGGGATTACGGGGAGCAGTTCTTC. The rearrangement uses TRBV6-5 and TRBJ2-1; TRBD1 matches 9 bases. Germline-derived CDR1 and CDR2 are MNHEY and SVGAGI. The CDR3 is 14 residues long. Trimming at V came to 7 bases and at J to 10 bases, leaving 11 bases not matched to a gene.

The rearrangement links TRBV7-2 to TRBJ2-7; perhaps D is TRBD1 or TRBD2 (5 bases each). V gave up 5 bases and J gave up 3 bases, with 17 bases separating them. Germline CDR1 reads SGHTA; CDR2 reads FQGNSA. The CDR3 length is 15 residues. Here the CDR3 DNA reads TGTGCCAGCAGCCCGTCAGGGACCGATAACTACGAGCAGTACTTC. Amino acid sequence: CASSPSGTDNYEQYF. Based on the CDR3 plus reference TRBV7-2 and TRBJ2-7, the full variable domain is GAGVSQSPSNKVTEKGKDVELRCDPISGHTALYWYRQSLGQGLEFLIYFQGNSAPDKSGLPSDRFSAERTGGSVSTLTIQRTQQEDSAVYLCASSPSGTDNYEQYFGPGTRLTVT.

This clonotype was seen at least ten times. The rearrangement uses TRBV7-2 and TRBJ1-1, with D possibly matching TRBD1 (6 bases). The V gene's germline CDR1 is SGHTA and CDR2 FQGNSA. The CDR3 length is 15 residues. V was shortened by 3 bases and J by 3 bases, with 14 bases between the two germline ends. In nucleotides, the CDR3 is TGTGCCAGCAGCTTGACAGGAGGCGTGCACACTGAAGCTTTCTTT. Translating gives CASSLTGGVHTEAFF.

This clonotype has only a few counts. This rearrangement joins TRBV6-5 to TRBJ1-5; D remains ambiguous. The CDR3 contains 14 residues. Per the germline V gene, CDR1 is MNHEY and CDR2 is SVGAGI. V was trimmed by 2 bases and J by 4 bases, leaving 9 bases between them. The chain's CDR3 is CASSYKGANQPQHF. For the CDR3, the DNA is TGTGCCAGCAGTTACAAAGGAGCGAATCAGCCCCAGCATTTT.

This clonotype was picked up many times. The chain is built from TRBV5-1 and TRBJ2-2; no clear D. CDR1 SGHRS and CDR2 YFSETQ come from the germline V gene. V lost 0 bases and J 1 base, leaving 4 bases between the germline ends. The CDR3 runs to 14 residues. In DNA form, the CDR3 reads TGCGCCAGCAGCTTGGACGGGAACACCGGGGAGCTGTTTTTT. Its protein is CASSLDGNTGELFF.

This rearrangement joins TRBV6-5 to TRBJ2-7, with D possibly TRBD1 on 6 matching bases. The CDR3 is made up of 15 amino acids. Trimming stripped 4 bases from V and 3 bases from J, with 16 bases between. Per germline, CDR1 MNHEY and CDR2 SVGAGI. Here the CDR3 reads CASSLDSHGLYEQYV. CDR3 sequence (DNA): TGTGCCAGCAGTTTGGACAGCCATGGACTCTACGAGCAGTACGTC.

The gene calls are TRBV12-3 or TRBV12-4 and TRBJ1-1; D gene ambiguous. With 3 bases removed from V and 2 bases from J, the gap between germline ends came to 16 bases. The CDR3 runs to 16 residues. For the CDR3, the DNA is TGTGCCAGCAGTTTGCGTGGGGAGGGAAGAAACACTGAAGCTTTCTTT. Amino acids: CASSLRGEGRNTEAFF.

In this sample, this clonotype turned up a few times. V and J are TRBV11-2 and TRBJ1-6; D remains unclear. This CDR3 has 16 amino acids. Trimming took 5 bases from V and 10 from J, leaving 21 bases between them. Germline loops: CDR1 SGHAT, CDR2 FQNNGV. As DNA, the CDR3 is TGTGCCAGCAGCCCCCTGAAAGGCGTCCGAACCTCACCCCTCCACTTT. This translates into CASSPLKGVRTSPLHF.